Listed here are 5 T cell receptor beta chains from one sample, sequenced in a study of T cell responses to AZD1222 COVID-19 vaccine. The repertoire was sequenced with immunoSEQ multiplex PCR; TCRdb's copy has only in-frame clones and lacks some. The table lists around 99,000 clones, 85% to 95% of them singletons. The material was peripheral blood, obtained on day 0 of AZD1222 vaccination. These receptors were obtained from an adult in good health.

This sequence joins TRBV3-1 (or the pseudogene TRBV3-2) and TRBJ1-1; no definite D call. Germline-derived CDR1 and CDR2 are LGHDT and YNNKEL (reference sequence). The CDR3 covers 14 residues. The V gene lost 0 bases and the J gene lost 4 bases, with 9 bases spanning the gap. DNA for the CDR3: TGTGCCAGCAGCCAAGACACGAGATTCACTGAAGCTTTCTTT. Translation: CASSQDTRFTEAFF.

The chain couples TRBV9 to TRBJ1-3; 8 positions match TRBD1. CDR1 and CDR2 from the germline V gene are SGDLS and YYNGEE. The V gene end was trimmed by 4 bases and the J gene end by 4 bases; junction bases not matched to a gene: 16. CDR3 length: 18 residues. CDR3 coding DNA: TGTGCCAGCAGCCCCACAGGGGGTCCCCCTCTGGCCGGAAACACCATATATTTT. It specifies CASSPTGGPPLAGNTIYF.

The chain is built from TRBV5-1 and TRBJ2-5; possible D gene TRBD2, 6 bases. This CDR3 has 14 amino acids. The germline gives CDR1 SGHRS, CDR2 YFSETQ. Trimming stripped 0 bases from V and 9 bases from J, with 15 bases between. DNA of the CDR3: TGCGCCAGCAGCTTGGAGGAGGGAGTTGGGGCCCAGTACTTC. Translated, it gives CASSLEEGVGAQYF.

This clone was seen only once. The chain couples TRBV15 to TRBJ1-6, with D perhaps TRBD1 (5 bases). V was shortened by 3 bases and J by 8 bases, with 23 bases between the two germline ends. The CDR3 totals 18 residues. Per germline, CDR1 LNHNV and CDR2 YYDKDF (reference sequence). This CDR3 is CATSSGALRGGVHSPLHF. The CDR3 DNA is TGTGCCACCAGCAGTGGGGCCCTCCGTGGGGGGGTGCATTCACCCCTCCACTTT. The whole variable domain, remainder taken from reference TRBV15 and TRBJ1-6, is DAMVIQNPRYQVTQFGKPVTLSCSQTLNHNVMYWYQQKSSQAPKLLFHYYDKDFNNEADTPDNFQSRRPNTSFCFLDIRSPGLGDTAMYLCATSSGALRGGVHSPLHFGNGTRLTVT.

The J gene is TRBJ1-6, the V gene TRBV6-6, with 9 positions matching TRBD1. CDR1 and CDR2 (germline): MNHNY, SVGAGI (reference sequence). Trimming removed 4 bases from V and 7 bases from J; junction bases left unmatched: 8. The CDR3 has 16 residues. The CDR3 nucleotides are TGTGCCAGCAGTTCGGCCGCCGGGACAGGGAATTCACCCCTCCACTTT. Its translation is CASSSAAGTGNSPLHF.